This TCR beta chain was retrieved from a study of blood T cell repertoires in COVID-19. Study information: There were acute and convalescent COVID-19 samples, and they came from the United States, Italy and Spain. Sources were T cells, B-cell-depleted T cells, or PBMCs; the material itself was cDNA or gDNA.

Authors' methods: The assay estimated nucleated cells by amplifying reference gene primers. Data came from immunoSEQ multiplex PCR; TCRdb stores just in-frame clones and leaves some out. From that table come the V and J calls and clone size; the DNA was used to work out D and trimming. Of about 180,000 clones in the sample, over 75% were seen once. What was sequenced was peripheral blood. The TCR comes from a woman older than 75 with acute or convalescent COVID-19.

The CDR3 sequence is CASGTGLSGANVLTF. DNA of the CDR3: TGCGCCAGCGGCACAGGTCTCTCTGGGGCCAACGTCCTGACTTTC. The genes are TRBV5-1 and TRBJ2-6, with a tentative D call TRBD1 (5 bases). V dropped 7 bases and J dropped 0 bases, with 11 bases sitting between them. The CDR3 is made up of 15 amino acids. Germline loops: CDR1 SGHRS, CDR2 YFSETQ.